This is a list of T cell receptor beta chains from one sample in a study of blood T cell repertoires in COVID-19. The method was immunoSEQ multiplex PCR; TCRdb's version includes in-frame clones alone and lacks a portion of them. The sample yields roughly 250,000 clones, more than 85% seen once. The specimen sequenced was PBMCs or T cells enriched from blood (not recorded which). These TCRs come from a woman aged 50 to 60 who had recovered from COVID-19. Each CDR3 is given with its conserved first and last residue. Only part of the rows carry a size: once, few, many, or a class if the clone is expanded.

clone_size v_call cdr3_aa
NA TRBV5-4 CASSPQTGPMGDTQYF
NA TRBV11-2 CASSLDPGRRSEQYF
NA TRBV10-3 CAIGGQGVGEQFF
NA TRBV6-6 CASSYVSGKNTEAFF
NA TRBV7-2 CASSLAGDTGYTF
NA TRBV6-5 CASSPAIAGLNEQFF
NA TRBV7-3 CPDTDWNRNEQYF
NA TRBV3-1/TRBV3-2 CASSPDRVGYTF
NA TRBV30 CAWSGLAGDNEQFF
NA TRBV28 CASSSGTIYEQYF
NA TRBV28 CASSQPDRYEQYF
NA TRBV30 CAWERRSYEQYF
NA TRBV5-1 CASSHGRRDRTHPGGNTIYF
NA TRBV12-3/TRBV12-4 CASSLQAGELFF
NA TRBV19 CASISPGGVGGNQPQHF
NA TRBV2 CASSPGFFKKETQYF
NA TRBV5-1 CASRTANEQFF
NA TRBV28 CASRRDRPNQPQHF
NA TRBV5-1 CASSLSAAYGYTF
NA TRBV7-2 CASSLDAQLNSQYF
NA TRBV11-3 CASSLGGTSGVYEQYF
NA TRBV27 CASRGSGGNEQYF
NA TRBV19 CASSIAHDPRTYEQYF
NA TRBV5-1 CASSLAASSYNEQFF
NA TRBV29-1 CSVGTGGPGNTIYF
once TRBV2 CASPEGLRDTQYF
NA TRBV19 CASSSGASGRFGELFF
NA TRBV7-3 CASSYTAGQGTGELFF
NA TRBV3-1/TRBV3-2 CASSHEREGGNTQYF
NA TRBV6-5 CASSLPENTEAFF
NA TRBV5-1 CASSLGRGEQFF
NA TRBV28 CASSLVAMSGVADTQYF
NA TRBV2 CASSVVKRGEPQHF
NA TRBV7-2 CASSETSGTTDTQYF
NA TRBV5-4 CASSLERRTEKLFF
NA TRBV7-2 CASSQSGNQPQHF
NA TRBV28 CASSPMGQGKETQYF
NA TRBV7-2 CASSRVGAGEGETQYF
NA TRBV7-2 CASSLGGLAGRSYNEQFF
NA TRBV28 CATGGAMNTEAFF
NA TRBV5-1 CASQLAGVGGSSYEQYF
NA TRBV7-8 CASSLLSRQANYGYTF
NA TRBV5-1 CASSLGRGLEKLFF
NA TRBV27 CASSWDRRYEQYF
NA TRBV15 CATSRGGTSGKLDYEQYF
NA TRBV15 CATSRKTSTDTQYF
NA TRBV7-6 CASSLPTGEQYF
NA TRBV5-4 CASSLGGVNQPQHF
NA TRBV28 CASSFMTGASSGANVLTF
NA TRBV11-2 CASSQTSTQETQYF